This is a list of T cell receptor beta chains from one sample in a study of cytomegalovirus exposure and HLA in healthy donors. TCRdb keeps only in-frame clones here, not all; method: immunoSEQ multiplex PCR. The profile shows 140,000 or so clones, 72% of them singletons. The sequenced material came from PBMCs. The receptors shown here come from a man aged 35-49 years in good health and CMV-seronegative. Each CDR3 is given without its conserved first and last residue. Each record gives: D gene, V gene, clone size, CDR3 protein. A D gene is named only where the DNA matches it firmly. Clone size is not always given. Where it is, it says once, few, many or a class for expanded clones.

>TRBD2|TRBV7-2|.
ASSPRALAGGTYEQY
>TRBD1|TRBV27|few
ASSSGGTGVYNEQF
>TRBD1|TRBV6-5|few
ASSYAGGAGSNTIY
>TRBD2|TRBV19|few
ASRRSGTSGSSYEQY
>TRBD1|TRBV4-1|few
ASSHMTGSSYNEQF
>TRBD2|TRBV19|.
ASSIVGGGETQY
>TRBD2|TRBV5-4|.
ASSPRTSGNQETQY
>.|TRBV4-1|.
ASSPSEAGSYEQY
>TRBD2|TRBV11-2|.
ASSLTSGIVAKNIQY
>TRBD2|TRBV6-4|.
ASSLAGGSTDTQY
>.|TRBV5-1|.
ASSSPVAEQF
>.|TRBV5-1|.
ASSWMIRGHLGNTGELF
>.|TRBV5-1|.
ASSLSGWAGTEAF
>TRBD1|TRBV4-2|few
ASSHPDRAFGNTIY
>.|TRBV6-5|once
ASRSGTRSNYGYT
>.|TRBV7-2|.
ASRWTPVALNTEAF
>.|TRBV6-6|.
ASSYSQGSGNTIY
>.|TRBV7-2|few
ASSLAQAETQY
>.|TRBV5-4|.
ASSQDWYEQY
>.|TRBV28|few
ASSLRGWSYEQY
>.|TRBV5-1|.
ASSLYSNQPQH
>TRBD1|TRBV2|few
ASRTWGTGHTDTQY
>.|TRBV7-6|.
ASSLVGAGYT
>.|TRBV5-1|.
ASSLDGSSYNEQF
>TRBD2|TRBV30|.
AWSFKPGLAHNEQF
>TRBD1|TRBV9|.
ASSPMAGTGVDSPLH
>.|TRBV7-2|once
ASSPNGGAARGEKLF
>.|TRBV12-5|.
ASGLVVLSLGQLNTEAF
>TRBD1|TRBV4-3|once
ASRSTGSSRNEQF
>.|TRBV7-9|.
ASSLGGTPGGAKNIQY
>.|TRBV18|once
ASSPQARFSETQY
>.|TRBV9|.
ASSVLVGLQETQY
>.|TRBV4-1|.
ASSQDGFRIGTEAF
>.|TRBV10-3|.
AISESAAHYGYT
>.|TRBV30|.
AWGGARLNSPLH
>.|TRBV7-2|.
ASSPSWTAYEQY
>.|TRBV2|.
ASTGDNEKLF
>TRBD2|TRBV5-4|once
ASSLAPQREFHYEQY
>TRBD1|TRBV28|few
ASSLLAPGTGLGYT
>TRBD2|TRBV10-1|few
ASSESIAGGNTGELF
>TRBD1|TRBV27|.
ASRPGQGHQRPQH
>TRBD2|TRBV9|.
ASSTSGTMGYEQY
>TRBD1|TRBV5-1|.
ASSLTGGSPGELF
>TRBD2|TRBV2|few
ASSELRGSQETQY
>TRBD2|TRBV20-1|.
SADGGETQY